Following are 16 T cell receptor beta chains from one sample sequenced in a study of PD-L1 blockade in urothelial cancer. TCRdb's copy holds only in-frame clones and misses some; the assay was immunoSEQ multiplex PCR. Here the sample spans 35,000 to 45,000 clones, around 90% being singletons. Time point indicated: peripheral blood 6 weeks after treatment start. Sample: PBMCs, taken around atezolizumab (anti-PD-L1) treatment. Receptors were obtained from a man in his 70s with urothelial cancer.

V usage is TRBV6-1 and J usage is TRBJ2-2; D perhaps matches TRBD1 (6 bases). Trimming cost V 5 bases and J 2 bases, with 12 bases left between them. The germline V gene has CDR1 MNHNS and CDR2 SASEGT. CDR3 length: 15 residues. The CDR3 sequence: CASSPRTDNTGELFF. CDR3 sequence (DNA): TGTGCCAGCAGTCCGCGGACAGATAACACCGGGGAGCTGTTTTTT.

The chain has TRBV5-4 and TRBJ2-6; D unclear. This CDR3 is 15 amino acids long. V was cut by 3 bases and J by 0 bases, with 7 bases left in between. CDR1 and CDR2 (germline): SGHNT, YYREEE (reference sequence). CDR3 region: CASSWPTSGANVLTF. The DNA of the CDR3 is TGTGCCAGCAGCTGGCCCACCTCTGGGGCCAACGTCCTGACTTTC.

V and J are TRBV19 and TRBJ2-2; unclear D gene. This CDR3 has 12 residues. V dropped 6 bases and J dropped 2 bases, with 4 bases sitting between them. The germline gives CDR1 LNHDA, CDR2 SQIVND (reference sequence). For the CDR3, the DNA is TGTGCCAGTAGCCATAACACCGGGGAGCTGTTTTTT. Residues: CASSHNTGELFF.

This clone was counted a few times. V is TRBV4-2 and J is TRBJ2-2; D might be TRBD1 (5 bases). Germline CDR1 LGHNA, CDR2 YNFKEQ. Between the trimmed V and J ends, which lost 1 base and 4 bases, there was a span of 7 bases. The CDR3 totals 14 residues. The CDR3 sequence is CASSQARGTGELFF. In nucleotides, the CDR3 is TGTGCCAGCAGCCAAGCTAGGGGCACCGGGGAGCTGTTTTTT.

This clone was picked up a small number of times. The chain joins TRBV19 to TRBJ2-1, with a weak D call TRBD1 (6 bases). The CDR3 is made up of 15 amino acids. Germline V lookup: CDR1 LNHDA, CDR2 SQIVND (reference sequence). V was pared by 3 bases and J by 0 bases, with 9 bases between. The CDR3 protein is CASSMDRSSYNEQFF. The CDR3 region has the DNA TGTGCCAGTAGTATGGACAGAAGCTCCTACAATGAGCAGTTCTTC. Complete variable domain (other parts from reference TRBV19 and TRBJ2-1): DGGITQSPKYLFRKEGQNVTLSCEQNLNHDAMYWYRQDPGQGLRLIYYSQIVNDFQKGDIAEGYSVSREKKESFPLTVTSAQKNPTAFYLCASSMDRSSYNEQFFGPGTRLTVL.

The CDR3 DNA sequence: TGTGCCTGGAGTGTAAGGACAGGGGACAACTACGAGCAGTACTTC. Encoded protein: CAWSVRTGDNYEQYF. The V call is TRBV30, the J call TRBJ2-7; 9 bases are a match to TRBD1. The CDR3 covers 15 residues. J lost 3 bases, V lost 0 bases, and 6 bases had no gene match. The germline gives CDR1 GTSNPN, CDR2 SVGIG (reference sequence).

CDR3 DNA: TGTGCCAGCATGCTTGGACTAGCGGGCAATGAGCAGTTCTTC. Translating gives CASMLGLAGNEQFF. The chain carries TRBV28 and TRBJ2-1; 11 bases map to TRBD2. V dropped 7 bases and J dropped 6; count of bases not matched to a gene: 5. CDR1 and CDR2 from the germline V gene are MDHEN and SYDVKM. This CDR3 spans 14 amino acids.

The chain recombines TRBV11-2 with TRBJ1-2; a weak D match, TRBD1 (6 bases). V lost 7 bases and J 8 bases, leaving 17 bases between the germline ends. Germline V gives CDR1 SGHAT, CDR2 FQNNGV. This CDR3 contains 13 residues. The CDR3 coding sequence is TGTGCCAGCACCCACGGGGGGGCAGGAGGCTACACCTTC. This translates into CASTHGGAGGYTF.

This chain uses TRBV18 with TRBJ1-5; tentatively, D is TRBD1 (5 bases). The germline V gene has CDR1 KGHSH and CDR2 LQKENI. The CDR3 runs 14 residues. Trimming took 6 bases from V and 7 from J, leaving 16 bases between them. In nucleotides, the CDR3 is TGTGCCAGCTCCCTAGGAGGGGCGGGGCAGCCCCAGCATTTT. Its protein is CASSLGGAGQPQHF.

This clone was seen only a few times. This chain joins TRBV15 and TRBJ1-1; 7 bases map to TRBD1. The CDR3 spans 16 residues. Germline-derived CDR1 and CDR2 are LNHNV and YYDKDF (reference sequence). The V gene end was trimmed by 1 base and the J gene end by 4 bases; junction bases not matched to a gene: 9. The CDR3 loop reads CATSRVLAGGITEAFF. The CDR3 nucleotides read TGTGCCACCAGCAGAGTGCTGGCAGGGGGGATCACTGAAGCTTTCTTT.

The rearrangement joins TRBV6-1 to TRBJ2-7; D possibly corresponds to TRBD2 (5 bases). The CDR3 runs to 14 residues. The V end lost 6 bases, the J end lost 0 bases, and 12 bases lay between the germline ends. The germline CDR1 and CDR2 sequences are MNHNS and SASEGT. CDR3 protein: CASSWDRGSYEQYF. The DNA of the CDR3 is TGTGCCAGCAGCTGGGATCGGGGCTCCTACGAGCAGTACTTC.

The chain is built from TRBV27 and TRBJ2-1; TRBD2 is a possible D gene (6 bases). This CDR3 has 16 residues. V was shortened by 3 bases and J by 0 bases, with 12 bases between the two germline ends. Germline loops: CDR1 MNHEY, CDR2 SMNVEV (reference sequence). This chain's CDR3 is CASSFEAGSSYNEQFF. CDR3 bases: TGTGCCAGCAGTTTTGAGGCGGGGAGCTCCTACAATGAGCAGTTCTTC.

J is TRBJ2-7 and V is TRBV11-2, with D maybe TRBD1 (6 bases). The CDR3 contains 15 residues. The germline gives CDR1 SGHAT, CDR2 FQNNGV. Trimming took off 5 bases at V and 3 bases at J, with 17 bases between the two ends. The CDR3 is CASSPEGERNYEQYF. In nucleotides, the CDR3 is TGTGCCAGCAGCCCAGAGGGGGAGAGAAACTACGAGCAGTACTTC.

This clone showed up just once. The chain links TRBV5-1 to TRBJ2-2, with TRBD1 identical over 9 bases. Germline assignment: CDR1 SGHRS and CDR2 YFSETQ. The V and J ends lost 7 bases and 7 bases, in that order; junction bases with no gene match: 11. The CDR3 is 15 residues long. CDR3 nucleotide sequence: TGCGCCAGCCGTACAGGGGGCGCGAAGATCGGGGAGCTGTTTTTT. Translated, it gives CASRTGGAKIGELFF.

This chain connects TRBV7-2 to TRBJ2-1, with TRBD2 identical over 13 bases. The trim removed 5 bases at V and 7 bases at J, leaving 17 bases unmatched. Germline CDR1 SGHTA, CDR2 FQGNSA. The CDR3 has 19 amino acids. CDR3 sequence reads: CASSILPTLTSGRSNEQFF. Written as DNA, the CDR3 is TGTGCCAGCAGCATCCTACCCACCTTGACTAGCGGGAGGAGTAATGAGCAGTTCTTC.

This chain links TRBV28 with TRBJ1-1; TRBD1 aligns across 11 bases. Germline V gives CDR1 MDHEN, CDR2 SYDVKM. The CDR3 has 16 residues. V shed 5 bases and J 1 base; nucleotides not matched to a gene: 6. The CDR3: CASSLDRGLGNTEAFF. The CDR3 region has the DNA TGTGCCAGCAGTCTGGACAGGGGGCTCGGGAACACTGAAGCTTTCTTT.